This TCR beta chain originates from a study of blood T cell repertoires in COVID-19. Study context: The samples span acute and convalescent COVID-19 from the United States, Italy and Spain. From T cells, B-cell-depleted T cells, or PBMCs came the material, which was cDNA or gDNA.

TCRdb's copy holds only in-frame clones and misses some; the assay was immunoSEQ multiplex PCR. The profile covers under 200,000 clones, with 70% to 90% appearing a single time and around 5% taken by the ten largest. Seattle cases were enrolled at active infection and followed longitudinally. The table lists this clone with a few counts. V shed 4 bases and J 1 base; nucleotides not matched to a gene: 7. Germline assignment: CDR1 SGHVS and CDR2 FNYEAQ. This CDR3 is 16 amino acids long. V gene TRBV7-6 combines with J gene TRBJ2-7; TRBD2 matches 10 bases. Sequencing was carried out using peripheral blood. This clonotype originated in a woman in her fifties or sixties with COVID-19, enrolled during active disease. CDR3 nucleotide sequence: TGTGCCAGCAGCTCGTCGACTAGCGGGTTTTCCTACGAGCAGTACTTC. It encodes CASSSSTSGFSYEQYF.